This TCR beta chain was captured by sequencing in a study of CD8+CD57+ T cells in acquired aplastic anemia. Study-level background: The sorted CD4+ and CD8+ cells yielded an average around 3.2 ug of DNA.

CDR3 and TCR beta VDJ profiling relied on genomic DNA as the template. TCRdb itself ran the reads through MiXCR, one entry per CDR3 protein. The profile shows 150,000 to 200,000 distinct CDR3 sequences, under 70% of them singletons. Germline values: CDR1 MNHNS, CDR2 SASEGT. Trimming took 5 bases from V and 4 from J, leaving 11 bases between them. The length of the CDR3 is 13 residues. Of note for this clonotype: What it binds is not known.

Study-wide results and caveats: Patient and control CD8+ Simpson's diversity was not significantly different. Common to patients and controls were twenty-nine CD8+ CDR3 sequences.

The sequence came from a human donor with severe aplastic anemia or a healthy control (not recorded which). The chain carries TRBV6-1 and TRBJ2-5, with D tentatively TRBD1 or TRBD2 (5 bases each). Sequencing was done on a sample of sorted CD4+, CD8+, or CD8+CD57+ T cells (not recorded which) from PBMCs. CDR3 DNA sequence: TGTGCCAGCAGTCGGGACCATGGAGAGACCCAGTACTTC. Translated: CASSRDHGETQYF.